At least ten counts were recorded for the clone carrying this TCR beta chain. This entry is derived from a study of early T cells in non-severe SARS-CoV-2 infection. The CDR3 runs to 14 residues. Trimming removed 3 bases at V and 0 bases at J, with 3 bases between. Germline-derived CDR1 and CDR2 are KGHSH and LQKENI. Individually, cDNA molecules had unique molecular identifiers attached to them. Using its own MiXCR run on the 5' RACE reads, TCRdb lists one record per CDR3 protein. The data contain roughly 32,000 distinct CDR3 sequences, roughly 9.2% of them singletons. This chain joins TRBV18 and TRBJ2-6, with no clear D. Sequencing input: whole blood. The sequence was obtained from an adult who was a healthcare worker with PCR-confirmed SARS-CoV-2 infection or an uninfected control (not recorded which). CDR3: CASSPVSGANVLTF. As DNA, the CDR3 is TGTGCCAGCTCACCGGTCTCTGGGGCCAACGTCCTGACTTTC.